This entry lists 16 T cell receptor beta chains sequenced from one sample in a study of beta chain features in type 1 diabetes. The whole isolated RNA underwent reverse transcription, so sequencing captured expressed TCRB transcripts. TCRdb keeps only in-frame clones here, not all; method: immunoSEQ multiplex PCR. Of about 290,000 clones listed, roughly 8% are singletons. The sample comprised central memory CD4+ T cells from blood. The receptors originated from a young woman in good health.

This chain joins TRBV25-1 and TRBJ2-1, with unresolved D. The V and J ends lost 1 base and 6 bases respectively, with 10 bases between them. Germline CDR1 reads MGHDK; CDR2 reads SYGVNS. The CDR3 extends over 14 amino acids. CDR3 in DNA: TGTGCCAGCAGTGAATCGCGACCGGTCAATGAGCAGTTCTTC. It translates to CASSESRPVNEQFF.

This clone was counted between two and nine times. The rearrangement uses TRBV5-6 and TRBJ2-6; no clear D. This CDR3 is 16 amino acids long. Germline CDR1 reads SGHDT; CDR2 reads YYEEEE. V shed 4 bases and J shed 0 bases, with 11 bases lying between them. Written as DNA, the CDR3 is TGTGCCAGCAGCCTTGGGTGGGGCTCTGGGGCCAACGTCCTGACTTTC. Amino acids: CASSLGWGSGANVLTF.

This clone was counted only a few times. As DNA, the CDR3 is TGTGCCAGCAGCTCAGACAGGGGTGAAGGCAATCAGCCCCAGCATTTT. This sequence encodes CASSSDRGEGNQPQHF. The chain links TRBV5-6 to TRBJ1-5, with 8 bases matching TRBD1. The J segment lost 2 bases and the V segment lost 3 bases, leaving 7 bases of the junction unmatched. CDR1 is SGHDT, CDR2 YYEEEE, per germline. The CDR3 consists of 16 residues.

The CDR3: CASSLEGFGANVLTF. The CDR3 coding sequence is TGTGCCAGCAGCTTAGAAGGGTTTGGGGCCAACGTCCTGACTTTC. The chain employs TRBV7-2 and TRBJ2-6; D call uncertain. The CDR3 contains 15 residues. Germline V gives CDR1 SGHTA, CDR2 FQGNSA. Deletions cut 1 base from V and 3 bases from J, with 7 bases between.

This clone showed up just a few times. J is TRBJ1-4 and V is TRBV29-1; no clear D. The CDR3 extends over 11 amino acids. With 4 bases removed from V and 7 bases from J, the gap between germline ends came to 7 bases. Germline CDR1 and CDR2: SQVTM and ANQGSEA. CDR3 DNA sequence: TGCAGCGTTGGCAGGTTTGAAAAACTGTTTTTT. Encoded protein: CSVGRFEKLFF.

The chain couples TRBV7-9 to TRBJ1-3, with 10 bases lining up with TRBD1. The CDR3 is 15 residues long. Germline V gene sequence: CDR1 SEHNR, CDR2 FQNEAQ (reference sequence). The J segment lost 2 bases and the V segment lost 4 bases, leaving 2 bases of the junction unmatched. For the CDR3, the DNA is TGTGCCAGCAGCTCCGGGACAGGGGCTGGAAACACCATATATTTT. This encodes CASSSGTGAGNTIYF.

The CDR3, as DNA: TGTGCCAGCAGTTATAAGGGGAAGAGCAATCAGCCCCAGCATTTT. Amino acids: CASSYKGKSNQPQHF. V usage is TRBV6-5 and J usage is TRBJ1-5; perhaps TRBD1 as D (5 bases). Germline loops: CDR1 MNHEY, CDR2 SVGAGI. The CDR3 runs to 15 residues. The ends were cut back, 3 bases at V and 1 base at J, with 10 bases in the middle.

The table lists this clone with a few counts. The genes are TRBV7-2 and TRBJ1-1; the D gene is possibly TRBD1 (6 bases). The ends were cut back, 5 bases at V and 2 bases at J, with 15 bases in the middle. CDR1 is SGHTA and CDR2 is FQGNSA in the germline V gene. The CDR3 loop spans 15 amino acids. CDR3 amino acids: CASSRSWTANTEAFF. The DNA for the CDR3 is TGTGCCAGCAGCCGTTCCTGGACAGCAAACACTGAAGCTTTCTTT.

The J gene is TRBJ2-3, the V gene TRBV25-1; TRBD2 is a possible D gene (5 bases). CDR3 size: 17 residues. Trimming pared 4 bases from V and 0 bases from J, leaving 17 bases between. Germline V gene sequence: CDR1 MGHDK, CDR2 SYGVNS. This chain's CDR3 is CASSGVGVRGSTDTQYF. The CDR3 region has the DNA TGTGCCAGCAGTGGAGTTGGAGTCCGGGGTAGCACAGATACGCAGTATTTT. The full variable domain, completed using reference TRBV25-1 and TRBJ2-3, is EADIYQTPRYLVIGTGKKITLECSQTMGHDKMYWYQQDPGMELHLIHYSYGVNSTEKGDLSSESTVSRIRTEHFPLTLESARPSHTSQYLCASSGVGVRGSTDTQYFGPGTRLTVL.

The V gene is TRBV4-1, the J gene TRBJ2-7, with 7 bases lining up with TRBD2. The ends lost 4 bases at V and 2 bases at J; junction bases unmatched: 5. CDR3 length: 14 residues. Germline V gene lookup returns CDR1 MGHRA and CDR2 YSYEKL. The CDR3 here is CASSPTSEPYEQYF. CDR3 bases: TGCGCCAGCAGCCCAACTAGCGAACCCTACGAGCAGTACTTC.

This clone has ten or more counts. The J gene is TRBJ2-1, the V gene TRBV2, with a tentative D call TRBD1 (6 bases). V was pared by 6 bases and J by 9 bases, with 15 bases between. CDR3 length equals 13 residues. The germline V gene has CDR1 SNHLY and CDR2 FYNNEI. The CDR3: CASSVGRGFEQFF. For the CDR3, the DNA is TGTGCCAGCAGCGTCGGAAGGGGGTTTGAGCAGTTCTTC.

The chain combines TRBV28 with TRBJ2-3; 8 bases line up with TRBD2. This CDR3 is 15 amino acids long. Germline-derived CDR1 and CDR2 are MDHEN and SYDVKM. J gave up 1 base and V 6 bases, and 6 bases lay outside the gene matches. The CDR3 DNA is TGTGCCAGCAGGCCGGGGGGGGCCGGCACAGATACGCAGTATTTT. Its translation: CASRPGGAGTDTQYF.

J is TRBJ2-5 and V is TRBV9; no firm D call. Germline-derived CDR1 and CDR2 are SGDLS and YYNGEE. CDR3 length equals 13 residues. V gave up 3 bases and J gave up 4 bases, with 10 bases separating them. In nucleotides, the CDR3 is TGTGCCAGCAGCGCCACTCCCAGAGAGACCCAGTACTTC. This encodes CASSATPRETQYF.

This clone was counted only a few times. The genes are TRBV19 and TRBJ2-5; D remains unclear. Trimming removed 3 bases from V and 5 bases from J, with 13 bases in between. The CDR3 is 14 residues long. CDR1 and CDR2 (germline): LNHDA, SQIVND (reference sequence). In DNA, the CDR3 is TGTGCCAGTAGTATTCGGTGGGGTCCCGAGACCCAGTACTTC. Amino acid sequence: CASSIRWGPETQYF.

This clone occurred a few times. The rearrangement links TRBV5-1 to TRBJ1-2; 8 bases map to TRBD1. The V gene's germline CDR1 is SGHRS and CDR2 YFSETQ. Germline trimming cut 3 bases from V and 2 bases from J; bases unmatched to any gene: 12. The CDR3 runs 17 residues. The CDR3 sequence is CASSSTGGQGENYGYTF. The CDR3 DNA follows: TGCGCCAGCAGCTCCACAGGAGGACAGGGAGAGAACTATGGCTACACCTTC.

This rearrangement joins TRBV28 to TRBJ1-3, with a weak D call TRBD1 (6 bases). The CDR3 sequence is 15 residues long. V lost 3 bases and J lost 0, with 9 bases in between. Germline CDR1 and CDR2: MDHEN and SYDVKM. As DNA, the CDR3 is TGTGCCAGCAGTTTTCGGGGGCTCTCTGGAAACACCATATATTTT. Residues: CASSFRGLSGNTIYF. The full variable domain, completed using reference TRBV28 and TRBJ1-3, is DVKVTQSSRYLVKRTGEKVFLECVQDMDHENMFWYRQDPGLGLRLIYFSYDVKMKEKGDIPEGYSVSREKKERFSLILESASTNQTSMYLCASSFRGLSGNTIYFGEGSWLTVV.